The 30 T cell receptor beta chains listed next were all sequenced from one sample in a study of blood T cells in healthy people across ages. Then a second PCR, running about 6 to 12 cycles, was carried out with a sample-barcoded 5' primer and a J-beta primer mix. TCRdb independently ran MiXCR on the 5' RACE reads; one entry per CDR3 protein. Of approximately 1,700,000 distinct CDR3 sequences listed, about 39% are singletons. Sequencing was performed on blood. These receptors were taken from a human donor in good health.

This clonotype was counted a single time. A read error may be the cause here, since a much bigger clone is one base away. The CDR3 loop is CASSQRDNSYEQYF. The CDR3, as DNA: TGCGCCAGCAGCCAAAGGGACAACTCCTACGAGCAGTACTTC. V is TRBV4-1 and J is TRBJ2-7, with D tentatively TRBD1 (6 bases). The CDR3 covers 14 residues. V lost 2 bases and J 0 bases, leaving 8 bases between the germline ends. The germline V gene encodes CDR1 MGHRA and CDR2 YSYEKL.

The chain carries TRBV7-2 and TRBJ2-7, with D maybe TRBD2 (6 bases). Germline CDR1 is SGHTA and CDR2 is FQGNSA. The CDR3 is made up of 11 amino acids. Trimming stripped 5 bases from V and 12 bases from J, with 14 bases between. The CDR3 sequence: CASSLNRDLYF. As DNA, the CDR3 is TGTGCCAGCAGCCTTAACCGGGACTTGTACTTC.

The CDR3 DNA reads as TGTGCCACCGGGCCCACGCCTTACAATGAGCAGTTCTTC. Residues: CATGPTPYNEQFF. The rearrangement uses TRBV6-2 or TRBV6-3 and TRBJ2-1, with D unclear. CDR1 is MNHEY and CDR2 is SVGEGT in the germline V gene. Trimming removed 10 bases from V and 4 bases from J, with 14 bases in between. This CDR3 spans 13 amino acids.

On this clonotype itself: Given a much more abundant clone one base away, this may be a read error. CDR3 in amino acids: CSVAQGVPTYEQFF. In DNA form, the CDR3 reads TGCAGCGTAGCACAGGGGGTTCCTACCTACGAGCAGTTCTTC. The gene calls are TRBV29-1 and TRBJ2-1; 8 nucleotides line up with TRBD1. Trimming cost V 6 bases and J 10 bases; bases outside gene matches: 14. The CDR3 is 14 residues long. Germline-derived CDR1 and CDR2 are SQVTM and ANQGSEA.

The chain links TRBV11-2 to TRBJ2-1; D remains unclear. The V end lost 3 bases, the J end lost 5 bases, and 8 bases lay between the germline ends. Looked up from germline, CDR1 is SGHAT and CDR2 is FQNNGV. The CDR3 has 13 residues. For the CDR3, the DNA is TGTGCCAGCAGCTTTTACCTGCACAATGAGCAGTTCTTC. It is translated as CASSFYLHNEQFF.

This sequence joins TRBV7-2 and TRBJ1-6; 7 bases line up with TRBD1. Trimming cost V 5 bases and J 9 bases; bases outside gene matches: 13. CDR1 and CDR2 (germline): SGHTA, FQGNSA. The CDR3 is 16 amino acids. This CDR3 is CASSRLVGTDLSPLHF. The CDR3 bases are TGTGCCAGCAGCCGACTGGTCGGGACAGATCTTTCACCCCTCCACTTT.

The chain couples TRBV7-2 to TRBJ2-7; 9 positions match TRBD1. The CDR3 length is 16 residues. The V and J ends lost 0 bases and 2 bases, in that order; junction bases with no gene match: 5. Germline CDR1 SGHTA, CDR2 FQGNSA. CDR3 protein: CASSLAGQGTPYEQYF. CDR3 nucleotides: TGTGCCAGCAGCTTAGCAGGACAGGGGACCCCCTACGAGCAGTACTTC. Full variable domain (remainder filled in from reference TRBV7-2 and TRBJ2-7): GAGVSQSPSNKVTEKGKDVELRCDPISGHTALYWYRQSLGQGLEFLIYFQGNSAPDKSGLPSDRFSAERTGGSVSTLTIQRTQQEDSAVYLCASSLAGQGTPYEQYFGPGTRLTVT.

The DNA of the CDR3 is TGTGCCAGCAGCTCACCAGAGCGGGGCCCATTCCAAGAGACCCAGTACTTC. Protein sequence: CASSSPERGPFQETQYF. The rearrangement links TRBV5-6 to TRBJ2-5; 7 bases map to TRBD2. The CDR3 has 17 residues. The V gene end was trimmed by 3 bases and the J gene end by 1 base; junction bases not matched to a gene: 12. Germline CDR1 SGHDT, CDR2 YYEEEE.

This clonotype has just a few counts. At one of its ends the junction is not consistent with the germline gene, which may arise from a read error. The gene calls are TRBV2 and TRBJ2-3; weak D call: TRBD1 (5 bases). There are 13 residues in the CDR3. CDR1 is SNHLY and CDR2 is FYNNEI in the germline V gene. CDR3 sequence (DNA): TGTGCCAGCAGTGACCTACCGACAGCTACGCAGTATTTT. This encodes CASSDLPTATQYF. The variable domain in full, completed from reference TRBV2 and TRBJ2-3, reads EPEVTQTPSHQVTQMGQEVILRCVPISNHLYFYWYRQILGQKVEFLVSFYNNEISEKSEIFDDQFSVERPDGSNFTLKIRSTKLEDSAMYFCASSDLPTATQYFGPGTRLTVL.

Remarks on this clonotype: An end of the junction does not agree with germline; a read error may underlie this. The CDR3 bases are TGTGCCGCCAGTGATGGATTTAGCGGGGGGGTAGAGACCCAGTACTTC. This codes for CAASDGFSGGVETQYF. The V and J genes are TRBV24-1 and TRBJ2-5; TRBD2 aligns across 11 bases. From germline, CDR1 is KGHDR and CDR2 SFDVKD. The CDR3 is 16 amino acids.

This clonotype was seen a few times. This chain uses TRBV20-1 with TRBJ2-2; 7 positions agree with TRBD1. Germline CDR1 is DFQATT and CDR2 is SNEGSKA (reference sequence). CDR3 size: 16 residues. Trimming cost V 3 bases and J 5 bases; bases outside gene matches: 12. The CDR3 protein is CSARPHDRVGTGELFF. DNA of the CDR3: TGCAGTGCTAGGCCCCACGACAGGGTAGGAACCGGGGAGCTGTTTTTT.

The chain recombines TRBV4-3 with TRBJ2-7; TRBD1 might be the D (6 bases). In germline, CDR1 is LGHNA, CDR2 YSLEER. Trimming removed 2 bases from V and 4 bases from J, with 24 bases in between. The CDR3 totals 18 residues. The CDR3 bases are TGCGCCAGCAGCCAACAACTTGGACAGACCCTTAAAGGATACGAGCAGTACTTC. Amino acid sequence: CASSQQLGQTLKGYEQYF.

The table lists this clonotype with a few counts. The gene calls are TRBV27 and TRBJ1-6; TRBD1 agrees at 8 bases. Germline CDR1 reads MNHEY; CDR2 reads SMNVEV (reference sequence). This CDR3 has 15 residues. Unmatched junction bases numbered 9, after V lost 5 bases and J lost 9 bases. CDR3 sequence reads: CASSTTGVEGSPLHF. The DNA for the CDR3 is TGTGCCAGCAGTACGACAGGGGTCGAAGGTTCACCCCTCCACTTT.

This clonotype was counted a few times. The chain recombines TRBV9 with TRBJ2-5, with D unresolved. Germline V gene data show CDR1 as SGDLS and CDR2 as YYNGEE. The CDR3 is made up of 13 amino acids. V lost 1 base and J lost 2, with 6 bases in between. The CDR3 region is CASSVSQQETQYF. The CDR3 nucleotides are TGTGCCAGCAGCGTATCTCAGCAAGAGACCCAGTACTTC.

The chain has TRBV6-1 and TRBJ2-7, with D uncertain. Trimming removed 3 bases at V and 0 bases at J, with 6 bases between. The CDR3 sequence is 13 residues long. Germline CDR1 and CDR2: MNHNS and SASEGT. This chain's CDR3 is CASSDSFSYEQYF. In DNA, the CDR3 is TGTGCCAGCAGTGACTCCTTCTCCTACGAGCAGTACTTC.

This clonotype has only one observation. V gene TRBV7-9 combines with J gene TRBJ2-1, with 9 bases aligning to TRBD2. This CDR3 comprises 13 residues. CDR1 is SEHNR and CDR2 is FQNEAQ in the germline V gene (reference sequence). The CDR3 here is CATQTSGYNEQFF. DNA for the CDR3: TGTGCGACACAGACTAGCGGTTACAATGAGCAGTTCTTC.

This sequence joins TRBV5-6 and TRBJ2-1, with D unclear. Germline CDR1 reads SGHDT; CDR2 reads YYEEEE. The CDR3 has 15 residues. Trimming left V 4 bases short and J 4 bases short, with 15 bases between. In nucleotides, the CDR3 is TGTGCCAGCAGCGCGACCCCAGAAAATTACAATGAGCAGTTCTTC. Protein product: CASSATPENYNEQFF. Full variable domain (missing parts from reference TRBV5-6 and TRBJ2-1): DAGVTQSPTHLIKTRGQQVTLRCSPKSGHDTVSWYQQALGQGPQFIFQYYEEEERQRGNFPDRFSGHQFPNYSSELNVNALLLGDSALYLCASSATPENYNEQFFGPGTRLTVL.

This clonotype was counted between two and nine times. The V and J genes are TRBV20-1 and TRBJ2-7, with TRBD1 matching 8 bases. The CDR3 is 15 amino acids. The V gene end was trimmed by 3 bases and the J gene end by 2 bases; junction bases not matched to a gene: 9. Per the germline V gene, CDR1 is DFQATT and CDR2 is SNEGSKA (reference sequence). The DNA for the CDR3 is TGCAGTGCTAGCTCAGGGGGCGGGGAGACCTACGAGCAGTACTTC. Translated, it gives CSASSGGGETYEQYF.

The chain recombines TRBV10-3 with TRBJ2-3; 8 bases fit TRBD2. This CDR3 is 16 amino acids long. In germline, CDR1 is ENHRY, CDR2 SYGVKD. V shed 6 bases and J 3 bases; nucleotides not matched to a gene: 11. CDR3 in amino acids: CAISLTSGGGTDTQYF. The CDR3 bases are TGTGCCATCAGCCTAACTAGCGGAGGTGGGACAGATACGCAGTATTTT.

As to this clonotype: Given a much more abundant clone one base away, this may be a read error. This chain links TRBV10-3 with TRBJ2-6; 7 bases are a match to TRBD1. The CDR3 is made up of 16 amino acids. Germline V CDR1 and CDR2: ENHRY, SYGVKD. V lost 5 bases and J lost 9; bases outside the gene matches: 13. The CDR3 reads CAISRQGSGLGNVLTF. The CDR3 nucleotides are TGTGCCATCAGTCGACAGGGAAGTGGTCTGGGCAACGTCCTGACTTTC.

The chain is built from TRBV5-5 and TRBJ1-5; D gene unclear. The ends were cut back, 5 bases at V and 4 bases at J, with 16 bases in the middle. The CDR3 is 15 residues long. Germline assignment: CDR1 SGHKS and CDR2 YYEKEE (reference sequence). The CDR3 loop is CASSPVWPSNQPQHF. The CDR3 region has the DNA TGTGCCAGCAGTCCGGTGTGGCCCTCTAATCAGCCCCAGCATTTT.

This chain connects TRBV27 to TRBJ1-2; D perhaps matches TRBD1 (5 bases). There are 14 residues in the CDR3. CDR1 and CDR2 (germline): MNHEY, SMNVEV (reference sequence). The V end was cut by 4 bases, the J end by 4 bases, with 13 bases between. The CDR3 here is CASSSDRTFYGYTF. Written as DNA, the CDR3 is TGTGCCAGCAGTTCAGACCGGACATTCTATGGCTACACCTTC.

This clonotype was seen many times. V gene TRBV4-1 combines with J gene TRBJ1-4, with a tentative D call TRBD1 (5 bases). Germline V CDR1 and CDR2: MGHRA, YSYEKL. With 4 bases removed from V and 6 bases from J, the gap between germline ends came to 9 bases. The CDR3 runs 13 residues. The CDR3 is CASSRMGDEKLFF. The CDR3 DNA reads as TGCGCCAGCAGCCGGATGGGGGATGAAAAACTGTTTTTT.

Concerning this clonotype: Compared with germline, one end of the junction differs, possibly owing to a read error. The chain couples TRBV27 to TRBJ2-3, with 8 bases that match TRBD2. The CDR3 sequence is 15 residues long. Germline CDR1 and CDR2: MNHEY and SMNVEV (reference sequence). The CDR3 here is CVSRVAGISTDTQYF. The CDR3, as DNA: TGTGTCAGCAGGGTAGCGGGGATAAGCACAGATACGCAGTATTTT.

About this clonotype: Sequence at one end of the junction differs from germline and may be a read error. The chain is built from TRBV9 and TRBJ1-2; 10 bases are shared with TRBD1. Germline lookup yields CDR1 SGDLS and CDR2 YYNGEE. The CDR3 has 14 residues. CDR3 sequence reads: CVSSTLTGGLSYTF. DNA of the CDR3: TGTGTCAGCAGCACCCTGACAGGGGGCTTAAGCTACACCTTC.

The chain couples TRBV7-9 to TRBJ2-1; TRBD1 is a possible D gene (6 bases). The J call may be mistaken, given a closer DNA end match to TRBJ2-7. This CDR3 spans 12 amino acids. In germline, CDR1 is SEHNR, CDR2 FQNEAQ (reference sequence). CDR3 region: CASSDRYNEQYF. In DNA form, the CDR3 reads TGTGCCAGCAGCGACAGGTACAATGAGCAGTACTTC.

This clonotype has just a few counts. The chain combines TRBV29-1 with TRBJ1-2, with 7 bases lining up with TRBD1. The V and J ends lost 3 bases and 9 bases, in that order; junction bases with no gene match: 16. Germline V gene lookup returns CDR1 SQVTM and CDR2 ANQGSEA. The CDR3 has 15 residues. Here the CDR3 reads CSVEDPDRVLYRYTF. The DNA for the CDR3 is TGCAGCGTTGAGGACCCCGACAGGGTCCTATATCGCTACACCTTC.

In regard to this clonotype: Just one base apart from a much larger clone, this may be a read error. The chain couples TRBV4-1 to TRBJ2-5, with D possibly being TRBD1 (5 bases). The J call is in doubt because the DNA end fits TRBJ2-1 better. The CDR3 runs to 13 residues. Germline V gives CDR1 MGHRA, CDR2 YSYEKL. DNA of the CDR3: TGCGCCAGCAGCCAAGACAGGGAAGAGACCCAGTTCTTC. The encoded protein is CASSQDREETQFF.

CDR3 region: CASRSPGQGVYEQYF. In nucleotides, the CDR3 is TGTGCCAGCAGGTCCCCGGGACAGGGTGTCTACGAGCAGTACTTC. The chain is built from TRBV5-6 and TRBJ2-7, with 9 nucleotides matching TRBD1. Trimming took 5 bases from V and 3 from J; bases not matched to a gene: 9. CDR1 is SGHDT and CDR2 is YYEEEE in the germline V gene. The CDR3 covers 15 residues.

V usage is TRBV20-1 and J usage is TRBJ2-1; 8 nucleotides align to TRBD1. This CDR3 has 16 amino acids. V gave up 2 bases and J gave up 3 bases; unmatched junction bases: 9. CDR1 is DFQATT and CDR2 is SNEGSKA in the germline V gene (reference sequence). The CDR3 loop is CSARPLRGQGYNEQFF. DNA for the CDR3: TGCAGTGCTAGACCCCTCCGTGGACAGGGCTACAATGAGCAGTTCTTC.